Sequencing of this T cell receptor (beta chain) was carried out in a study of blood T cell repertoires in COVID-19. In the study overall: The United States, Italy and Spain supplied acute and convalescent COVID-19 samples.

Source study methods: Amplified reference gene primers provided the basis for estimating nucleated cell counts. Assay used: immunoSEQ multiplex PCR; TCRdb lists only in-frame clones, some missing. The V and J calls and clone size come from that table; D and trimming were worked out from the DNA. The repertoire holds 95,000 to 150,000 clones, with about four fifths as singletons. On this clone: Compared with germline, one end of the junction differs, possibly owing to a read error.

The CDR3 sequence is 17 residues long. Germline V lookup: CDR1 KGHSH, CDR2 LQKENI. The chain links TRBV18 to TRBJ2-7, with 10 nucleotides matching TRBD2. Sequencing input: peripheral blood. The source of this sequence is a man between 35 and 55 years old with active or convalescent COVID-19. The CDR3 protein is CASSPLQSSGRASEQYF. In DNA, the CDR3 is TGTGCCAGCTCGCCACTTCAATCGAGCGGGAGGGCCAGCGAGCAGTACTTC.